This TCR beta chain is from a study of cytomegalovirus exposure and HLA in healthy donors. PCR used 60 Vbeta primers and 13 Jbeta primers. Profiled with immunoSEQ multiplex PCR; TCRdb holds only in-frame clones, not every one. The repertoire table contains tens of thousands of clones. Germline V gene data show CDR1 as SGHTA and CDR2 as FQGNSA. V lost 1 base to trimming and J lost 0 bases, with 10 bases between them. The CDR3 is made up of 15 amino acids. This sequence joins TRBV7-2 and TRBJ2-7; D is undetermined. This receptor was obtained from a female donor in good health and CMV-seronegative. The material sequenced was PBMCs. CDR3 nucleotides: TGTGCCAGCAGCTTAGAGGCAGGCCCCTCCTACGAGCAGTACTTC. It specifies CASSLEAGPSYEQYF.